A single sample gave rise to the 14 T cell receptor beta chains below, sequenced in a study of beta chain features in type 1 diabetes (dated by TCRdb to about 2018). Library method: the immunoSEQ multiplex PCR assay. All of the isolated RNA was reverse transcribed with the High Capacity cDNA Reverse Transcription Kit, so expressed TCRB transcripts were sequenced. TCRdb carries this immuneACCESS record with in-frame sequences only. Its versions omit some clonotypes, under half of them owing to an unresolved V gene in the studies checked, with the rest unexplained. A total of over 350,000 clones appear in this sample, about 16% of them only once. The ten top clones hold roughly 0.019% of the sample. The sequenced material came from naive CD4+ T cells from blood. Read against the paper, the sample's cell subset or site label means: true naive CD4+ T cells. The receptors come from a woman between 18 and 30 years old in good health.

This clone was seen a few times. The chain is built from TRBV12-5 and TRBJ2-5; D call uncertain. The CDR3 covers 12 residues. Trimming pared 2 bases from V and 5 bases from J, leaving 6 bases between. Germline V gives CDR1 LGHNT, CDR2 FRNRAP. The DNA for the CDR3 is TGTGCTAGTGGTTTGAACTCGGAGACCCAGTACTTC. Its translation: CASGLNSETQYF.

The table lists this clone with a few counts. This chain links TRBV30 with TRBJ2-7; D might be TRBD1 (6 bases). The length of the CDR3 is 12 residues. Per the germline V gene, CDR1 is GTSNPN and CDR2 is SVGIG (reference sequence). V was clipped by 5 bases and J by 4 bases, with 12 bases between them. CDR3 sequence reads: CAWGTQGYEQYF. Here the CDR3 DNA reads TGTGCCTGGGGAACACAGGGATACGAGCAGTACTTC. The whole variable domain, filled in from reference TRBV30 and TRBJ2-7, reads SQTIHQWPATLVQPVGSPLSLECTVEGTSNPNLYWYRQAAGRGLQLLFYSVGIGQISSEVPQNLSASRPQDRQFILSSKKLLLSDSGFYLCAWGTQGYEQYFGPGTRLTVT.

This chain connects TRBV28 to TRBJ1-2; no clear D. The length of the CDR3 is 13 residues. Trimming removed 2 bases from V and 3 bases from J, with 7 bases in between. Germline V CDR1 and CDR2: MDHEN, SYDVKM. The CDR3 is CASSLSQYYGYTF. The CDR3 nucleotides are TGTGCCAGCAGTTTAAGTCAGTACTATGGCTACACCTTC.

CDR3 coding DNA: TGTGCCAGCAGCTTAGTGGAGGGAACTAGCTACACCTTC. This encodes CASSLVEGTSYTF. The V call is TRBV7-9, the J call TRBJ1-2; D unclear. V shed 1 base and J shed 9 bases, with 12 bases lying between them. CDR1 is SEHNR, CDR2 FQNEAQ, per germline (reference sequence). The CDR3 contains 13 residues.

This clone was seen a few times. The chain combines TRBV30 with TRBJ1-1, with a tentative D call TRBD1 (6 bases). Trimming left V 5 bases short and J 1 base short, with 11 bases between. The germline V gene encodes CDR1 GTSNPN and CDR2 SVGIG (reference sequence). The CDR3 consists of 13 residues. In DNA, the CDR3 is TGTGCCTGGGGTCAGGGGAGGAACACTGAAGCTTTCTTT. Translated: CAWGQGRNTEAFF.

In its sample, this clone was seen a few times. The V gene is TRBV27, the J gene TRBJ2-3; 11 bases map to TRBD2. This CDR3 is 16 amino acids long. Germline CDR1 reads MNHEY; CDR2 reads SMNVEV (reference sequence). The junction had 7 bases not matched to a gene; V was cut back by 6 bases and J by 2 bases. The CDR3 DNA reads as TGTGCCAGCAGAGGGGTAGCGGGAGGGGCCACAGATACGCAGTATTTT. Protein sequence: CASRGVAGGATDTQYF.

This clone was observed a handful of times. The rearrangement joins TRBV18 to TRBJ2-1; D unresolved. Trimming pared 3 bases from V and 0 bases from J, leaving 9 bases between. This CDR3 region has 15 residues. Looked up from germline, CDR1 is KGHSH and CDR2 is LQKENI. This chain's CDR3 is CASSPTTPSYNEQFF. As DNA, the CDR3 is TGTGCCAGCTCACCGACGACTCCCTCCTACAATGAGCAGTTCTTC.

J is TRBJ2-5 and V is TRBV5-1; D possibly corresponds to TRBD2 (6 bases). In germline, CDR1 is SGHRS, CDR2 YFSETQ. V lost 4 bases and J lost 5, with 9 bases in between. The CDR3 has 12 residues. CDR3 sequence: CASSPGGETQYF. CDR3 bases: TGCGCCAGCAGCCCTGGAGGGGAGACCCAGTACTTC.

This clone has just a few counts. This chain connects TRBV5-4 to TRBJ2-1, with 12 bases matching TRBD2. The J segment lost 5 bases and the V segment lost 4 bases, leaving 7 bases of the junction unmatched. The CDR3 runs to 16 residues. The germline V gene encodes CDR1 SGHNT and CDR2 YYREEE (reference sequence). The CDR3 sequence: CASSTASGRGNNEQFF. Here the CDR3 DNA reads TGTGCCAGCAGCACCGCTAGCGGGAGGGGCAACAATGAGCAGTTCTTC.

This chain uses TRBV28 with TRBJ2-5, with D possibly being TRBD2 (6 bases). CDR1 is MDHEN, CDR2 SYDVKM, per germline. V lost 6 bases, J lost 4 bases, and 12 bases lay in between. The CDR3 length is 13 residues. CDR3 bases: TGTGCCAGCAGCAGCCCGGGACTAGAGACCCAGTACTTC. The encoded protein is CASSSPGLETQYF.

The chain is built from TRBV10-2 and TRBJ1-1; 7 nucleotides line up with TRBD1. The CDR3 runs to 14 residues. Germline-derived CDR1 and CDR2 are WSHSY and SAAADI. V was pared by 3 bases and J by 4 bases, with 5 bases of the junction left unmatched. The chain's CDR3 is CASSEQGWVTEAFF. The CDR3 DNA follows: TGCGCCAGCAGTGAACAGGGGTGGGTCACTGAAGCTTTCTTT.

In its sample, this clone was seen a few times. This chain uses TRBV11-2 with TRBJ2-2; 9 bases are shared with TRBD2. V was clipped by 4 bases and J by 0 bases; unmatched bases: 3. Per germline, CDR1 SGHAT and CDR2 FQNNGV. This CDR3 region has 16 residues. In DNA, the CDR3 is TGTGCCAGCAGCTCCCGACTAGCGGCGAACACCGGGGAGCTGTTTTTT. The encoded protein is CASSSRLAANTGELFF.

This clone was observed a handful of times. The chain couples TRBV5-1 to TRBJ1-5; a weak D match, TRBD1 (5 bases). The ends were cut back, 0 bases at V and 4 bases at J, with 11 bases in the middle. The CDR3 is made up of 15 amino acids. Germline assignment: CDR1 SGHRS and CDR2 YFSETQ. The DNA of the CDR3 is TGCGCCAGCAGCTTGGATTGGGGGACTAATCAGCCCCAGCATTTT. As protein: CASSLDWGTNQPQHF.

The sample holds a few counts of this clone. CDR3 loop: CASSPSRGQETQYF. Here the CDR3 DNA reads TGTGCCAGCTCACCTTCCCGGGGCCAAGAGACCCAGTACTTC. The V and J genes are TRBV18 and TRBJ2-5; tentative D call: TRBD2 (5 bases). Germline loops: CDR1 KGHSH, CDR2 LQKENI. The V gene lost 3 bases and the J gene lost 1 base, with 9 bases spanning the gap. The CDR3 contains 14 residues. The full variable domain, in which reference TRBV18 and TRBJ2-5 provide the parts outside the CDR3, is NAGVMQNPRHLVRRRGQEARLRCSPMKGHSHVYWYRQLPEEGLKFMVYLQKENIIDESGMPKERFSAEFPKEGPSILRIQQVVRGDSAAYFCASSPSRGQETQYFGPGTRLLVL.